Following are 22 T cell receptor beta chains from one sample sequenced in a study of blood T cell repertoires in COVID-19. Sequencing used immunoSEQ multiplex PCR; TCRdb keeps in-frame clones, though not all of them. Altogether roughly 160,000 clones are present, 75% to 90% being singletons, with the ten largest covering around 3.2%. Sequenced input: PBMCs or T cells enriched from blood (not recorded which). Receptors were obtained from a woman in her sixties or seventies who had recovered from COVID-19.

This clone was observed once. The chain has TRBV19 and TRBJ2-1, with 12 bases identical to TRBD2. Looked up from germline, CDR1 is LNHDA and CDR2 is SQIVND (reference sequence). There are 18 residues in the CDR3. V lost 6 bases and J lost 0; bases outside the gene matches: 9. CDR3 sequence reads: CASSWGLAGVSSYNEQFF. Written as DNA, the CDR3 is TGTGCCAGTAGCTGGGGACTAGCGGGTGTTAGCTCCTACAATGAGCAGTTCTTC. The full variable domain, rest sourced from reference TRBV19 and TRBJ2-1, is DGGITQSPKYLFRKEGQNVTLSCEQNLNHDAMYWYRQDPGQGLRLIYYSQIVNDFQKGDIAEGYSVSREKKESFPLTVTSAQKNPTAFYLCASSWGLAGVSSYNEQFFGPGTRLTVL.

The CDR3 loop reads CASSGGVSTSEQFF. The CDR3, as DNA: TGTGCCAGCAGTGGGGGGGTATCTACGTCCGAGCAGTTCTTC. This chain connects TRBV25-1 to TRBJ2-1; possibly TRBD2 for D (6 bases). With 4 bases removed from V and 10 bases from J, the gap between germline ends came to 17 bases. CDR3 length equals 14 residues. Germline CDR1 MGHDK, CDR2 SYGVNS.

The genes are TRBV24-1 and TRBJ2-5; the match to TRBD2 covers 7 bases. V was pared by 4 bases and J by 4 bases, with 5 bases of the junction left unmatched. The germline CDR1 and CDR2 sequences are KGHDR and SFDVKD. The CDR3 consists of 14 residues. CDR3 sequence reads: CATSDSSGTETQYF. CDR3 nucleotide sequence: TGTGCCACCAGTGACTCTAGCGGTACAGAGACCCAGTACTTC.

The J gene is TRBJ1-3, the V gene TRBV5-5; D unresolved. CDR1 and CDR2 (germline): SGHKS, YYEKEE (reference sequence). The CDR3 is 14 residues long. V lost 5 bases, J lost 1 base, and 10 bases lay in between. This CDR3 reads CASRQSGSGNTIYF. The DNA for the CDR3 is TGTGCCAGCAGGCAATCGGGTTCTGGAAACACCATATATTTT.

The chain joins TRBV2 to TRBJ1-1; the D gene is possibly TRBD1 (6 bases). The V end was cut by 2 bases, the J end by 4 bases, with 14 bases between. The CDR3 totals 15 residues. The V gene's germline CDR1 is SNHLY and CDR2 FYNNEI. This CDR3 reads CASSELAGAGTEAFF. Written as DNA, the CDR3 is TGTGCCAGCAGTGAATTGGCAGGGGCGGGCACTGAAGCTTTCTTT.

This clone was recorded a few times. This sample also contains other DNA sequences that code for the same CDR3. The chain uses TRBV24-1 and TRBJ2-1, with 7 bases lining up with TRBD1. The germline CDR1 and CDR2 sequences are KGHDR and SFDVKD. J gave up 5 bases and V 4 bases, and 7 bases lay outside the gene matches. This CDR3 is 15 amino acids long. CDR3 bases: TGTGCCACCAGTGACCCCACGACAGGGAACAATGAGCAGTTCTTC. As protein: CATSDPTTGNNEQFF.

The chain combines TRBV5-4 with TRBJ1-1, with D perhaps matching TRBD1 (5 bases). Trimming took off 3 bases at V and 4 bases at J, with 16 bases between the two ends. The CDR3 is 15 amino acids. CDR1 and CDR2 from the germline V gene are SGHNT and YYREEE (reference sequence). The CDR3 DNA sequence: TGTGCCAGCAGCTCTATCACTACAGGCTCCACTGAAGCTTTCTTT. This encodes CASSSITTGSTEAFF.

A note on this clone: Other DNA sequences in the same sample also yield this CDR3. V and J are TRBV7-2 and TRBJ1-2; D may be TRBD1 (5 bases). The ends were cut back, 5 bases at V and 2 bases at J, with 9 bases in the middle. Germline V gives CDR1 SGHTA, CDR2 FQGNSA. The CDR3 runs 13 residues. The CDR3 here is CASSQRQNYGYTF. In nucleotides, the CDR3 is TGTGCCAGCAGCCAGCGACAGAACTATGGCTACACCTTC.

The genes are TRBV5-8 and TRBJ1-3; D is possibly TRBD1 (6 bases). V lost 0 bases and J lost 0, with 10 bases in between. Germline-derived CDR1 and CDR2 are SGHTS and YDEGEE. The CDR3 runs 16 residues. The CDR3 DNA follows: TGTGCCAGCAGCTTGGGGACAGAACTCTCTGGAAACACCATATATTTT. It specifies CASSLGTELSGNTIYF.

This clone was counted many times. The J gene is TRBJ1-1, the V gene TRBV12-5; possible D gene TRBD1, 6 bases. Germline loops: CDR1 LGHNT, CDR2 FRNRAP. Between the trimmed V and J ends, which lost 5 bases and 6 bases, there was a span of 13 bases. The CDR3 is made up of 13 amino acids. The CDR3 loop reads CASGPRGHAEAFF. The DNA for the CDR3 is TGTGCTAGTGGTCCGCGGGGGCACGCTGAAGCTTTCTTT. Filled out from reference TRBV12-5 and TRBJ1-1, the complete variable domain reads DARVTQTPRHKVTEMGQEVTMRCQPILGHNTVFWYRQTMMQGLELLAYFRNRAPLDDSGMPKDRFSAEMPDATLATLKIQPSEPRDSAVYFCASGPRGHAEAFFGQGTRLTVV.

J is TRBJ2-2 and V is TRBV30, with TRBD1 matching over 7 bases. In germline, CDR1 is GTSNPN, CDR2 SVGIG (reference sequence). Trimming removed 4 bases from V and 2 bases from J; junction bases left unmatched: 10. The CDR3 sequence is 16 residues long. The CDR3 DNA reads TGTGCCTGGACCCATGGACAGGAGATTAACACCGGGGAGCTGTTTTTT. Its protein is CAWTHGQEINTGELFF.

The J gene is TRBJ1-2, the V gene TRBV12-3 or TRBV12-4; no reliable D call. The V and J ends lost 3 bases and 3 bases respectively, with 8 bases between them. The CDR3 has 13 residues. CDR3 DNA: TGTGCCAGCAGTTTTGGCAGCGACTATGGCTACACCTTC. It codes for CASSFGSDYGYTF.

This clone was counted a few times. The rearrangement uses TRBV19 and TRBJ1-5; 7 bases align to TRBD1. The V gene end was trimmed by 3 bases and the J gene end by 3 bases; junction bases not matched to a gene: 5. Per the germline V gene, CDR1 is LNHDA and CDR2 is SQIVND (reference sequence). This CDR3 has 15 residues. In nucleotides, the CDR3 is TGTGCCAGTAGTATTGGGGACAGCTACAATCAGCCCCAGCATTTT. Amino acids: CASSIGDSYNQPQHF.

The chain recombines TRBV27 with TRBJ2-7; 8 bases fit TRBD2. This CDR3 has 14 residues. CDR1 is MNHEY and CDR2 is SMNVEV in the germline V gene (reference sequence). Unmatched junction bases numbered 4, after V lost 0 bases and J lost 6 bases. The CDR3 coding sequence is TGTGCCAGCAGTTTATCGCGGGGGGCCACCGAGCAGTACTTC. Translation gives CASSLSRGATEQYF.

This chain joins TRBV4-1 and TRBJ2-5; 13 nucleotides line up with TRBD2. Germline V CDR1 and CDR2: MGHRA, YSYEKL. V trimming: 4 bases; J trimming: 2 bases; junction bases outside the gene matches: 1. There are 15 residues in the CDR3. This chain's CDR3 is CASSRLAGGQETQYF. As DNA, the CDR3 is TGCGCCAGCAGCCGACTAGCGGGGGGACAAGAGACCCAGTACTTC.

This clone showed up just once. The rearrangement links TRBV13 to TRBJ2-7, with D perhaps matching TRBD2 (5 bases). Trimming pared 6 bases from V and 6 bases from J, leaving 21 bases between. CDR3 length: 15 amino acids. Germline V CDR1 and CDR2: PRHDT, FYEKMQ (reference sequence). DNA of the CDR3: TGTGCCAGCAGGAAAGAGGGAGCAGCCTCTTCCGAGCAGTACTTC. Translated, it gives CASRKEGAASSEQYF.

The chain combines TRBV19 with TRBJ1-2; D may be TRBD1 (5 bases). CDR3 length: 16 amino acids. Germline V CDR1 and CDR2: LNHDA, SQIVND (reference sequence). The germline V and J ends were trimmed by 2 bases and 1 base, with 14 bases remaining between them. The CDR3 DNA reads TGTGCCAGTAGTATAAAGTTCAGACAGCTTAACTATGGCTACACCTTC. The encoded protein is CASSIKFRQLNYGYTF.

This chain links TRBV6-2 or TRBV6-3 with TRBJ1-1; D unresolved. With 4 bases removed from V and 2 bases from J, the gap between germline ends came to 14 bases. Germline V gives CDR1 MNHEY, CDR2 SVGEGT. The CDR3 runs to 15 residues. The CDR3 loop is CASSSHPRVNTEAFF. In nucleotides, the CDR3 is TGTGCCAGCAGTTCACACCCACGTGTTAACACTGAAGCTTTCTTT.

The chain couples TRBV6-1 to TRBJ1-3; no definite D call. The germline V gene encodes CDR1 MNHNS and CDR2 SASEGT. Trimming left V 3 bases short and J 0 bases short, with 9 bases between. This CDR3 has 15 amino acids. The CDR3 loop reads CASSEFASSGNTIYF. CDR3 coding DNA: TGTGCCAGCAGTGAGTTCGCGAGCTCTGGAAACACCATATATTTT.

This rearrangement joins TRBV5-4 to TRBJ2-5; 11 bases match TRBD1. The junction had 7 bases not matched to a gene; V was cut back by 4 bases and J by 5 bases. Germline CDR1 is SGHNT and CDR2 is YYREEE (reference sequence). The CDR3 is 15 amino acids. The CDR3 nucleotides read TGTGCCAGCAGCCAGGACAGGGGGCTCGAGGAGACCCAGTACTTC. This encodes CASSQDRGLEETQYF.

This sequence joins TRBV10-3 and TRBJ1-3; a possible D gene is TRBD1 (6 bases). Per germline, CDR1 ENHRY and CDR2 SYGVKD. Trimming shortened V by 8 bases and J by 0 bases, and 17 bases separated the two germline ends. The CDR3 covers 16 residues. The CDR3 here is CAISKRGDNSGNTIYF. The CDR3 coding sequence is TGTGCCATCTCCAAGCGTGGGGACAACTCTGGAAACACCATATATTTT.

CDR3 nucleotide sequence: TGTGCCAGTATGTCTAGGGGGACGGTCGAGCAGTTCTTC. Amino acid sequence: CASMSRGTVEQFF. The V gene is TRBV19, the J gene TRBJ2-1; maybe TRBD1 (6 bases). Germline V CDR1 and CDR2: LNHDA, SQIVND (reference sequence). V lost 7 bases to trimming and J lost 10 bases, with 17 bases between them. The CDR3 consists of 13 residues.